The clone carrying this TCR beta chain was seen at least ten times. Its antigen remains unknown. The record originates from a study of metastatic and nonmetastatic thyroid tumors. Study information: Repertoires from blood and tumor or nodule tissue of malignant and benign thyroid patients were compared. General study findings and limits: The reported finding was significantly higher TCR beta diversity in malignant thyroid tumors relative to benign nodules, in blood and tumor.

As originally analysed: Clinicopathological groups differed in CDR3, with these differences serving to build a distant-metastasis classifier for papillary thyroid cancer. TCRdb reassembled clones from the PCR reads with MiXCR. The V and J calls and clone size are TCRdb's, not the authors'. The sample lists approximately 41,000 clones; 28% were seen once. From germline, CDR1 is SGHRS and CDR2 YFSETQ. The CDR3 length is 14 residues. V dropped 0 bases and J dropped 5 bases, with 8 bases sitting between them. Thyroid surgery was preceded by no treatment in any patient. This chain uses TRBV5-1 with TRBJ1-4; D is uncertain. The receptor comes from a male donor with papillary thyroid cancer or a benign thyroid nodule (not recorded which). Some clones in this sample may be carry-over from other donors' samples. Input material: blood. CDR3 amino acids: CASSLAPDNEKLFF. Here the CDR3 DNA reads TGCGCCAGCAGCTTGGCGCCGGACAATGAAAAACTGTTTTTT.